The 2 T cell receptor beta chains in this list originate from one sample, sequenced in a study of cytomegalovirus exposure and HLA in healthy donors. With 60 Vbeta and 13 Jbeta primers, the PCR was carried out. Data came from immunoSEQ multiplex PCR; TCRdb stores just in-frame clones and leaves some out. The sample consists of 100,000 to 120,000 clones, around 82% of them appearing once. The sequencing sample was made of PBMCs. The source is a woman aged 30 to 39 in good health and CMV-seropositive.

This rearrangement joins TRBV2 to TRBJ2-3, with TRBD2 identical over 7 bases. The J segment lost 3 bases and the V segment lost 8 bases, leaving 5 bases of the junction unmatched. From germline, CDR1 is SNHLY and CDR2 FYNNEI. The CDR3 has 13 residues. The CDR3 loop reads CASEREMTDTQYF. The CDR3 DNA reads as TGTGCCAGCGAGCGGGAAATGACAGATACGCAGTATTTT.

V is TRBV19 and J is TRBJ2-1, with 8 bases that match TRBD2. V was pared by 4 bases and J by 8 bases, with 10 bases of the junction left unmatched. Germline values: CDR1 LNHDA, CDR2 SQIVND (reference sequence). The CDR3 contains 15 residues. The DNA for the CDR3 is TGTGCCAGTAGTACATCAGCGGGAGTATATGATGAGCAGTTCTTC. Its translation: CASSTSAGVYDEQFF.